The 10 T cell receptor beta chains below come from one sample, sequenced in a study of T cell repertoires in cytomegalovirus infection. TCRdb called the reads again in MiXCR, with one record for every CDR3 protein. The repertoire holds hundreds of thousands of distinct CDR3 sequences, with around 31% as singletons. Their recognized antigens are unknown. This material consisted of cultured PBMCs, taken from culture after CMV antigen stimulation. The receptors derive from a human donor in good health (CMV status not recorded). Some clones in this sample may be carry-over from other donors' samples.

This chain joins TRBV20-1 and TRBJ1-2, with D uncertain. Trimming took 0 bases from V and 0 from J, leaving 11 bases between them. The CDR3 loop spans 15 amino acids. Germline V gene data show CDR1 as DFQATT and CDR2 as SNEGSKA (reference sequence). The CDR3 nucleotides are TGCAGTGCTAGAGAAGTACAGACCACTAACTATGGCTACACCTTC. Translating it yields CSAREVQTTNYGYTF.

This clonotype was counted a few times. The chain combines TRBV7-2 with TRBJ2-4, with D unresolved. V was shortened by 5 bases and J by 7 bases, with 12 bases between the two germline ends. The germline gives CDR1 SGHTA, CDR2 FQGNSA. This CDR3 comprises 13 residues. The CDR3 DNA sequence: TGTGCCAGCAGCCAAGGTCTAGGGAACATTCAGTACTTC. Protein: CASSQGLGNIQYF. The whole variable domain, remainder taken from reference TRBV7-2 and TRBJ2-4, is GAGVSQSPSNKVTEKGKDVELRCDPISGHTALYWYRQSLGQGLEFLIYFQGNSAPDKSGLPSDRFSAERTGGSVSTLTIQRTQQEDSAVYLCASSQGLGNIQYFGAGTRLSVL.

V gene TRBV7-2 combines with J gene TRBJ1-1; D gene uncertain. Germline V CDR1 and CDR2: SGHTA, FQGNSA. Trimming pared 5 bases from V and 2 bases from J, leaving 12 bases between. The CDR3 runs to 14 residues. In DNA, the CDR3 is TGTGCCAGCAGCCCCACTCTTTACAACACTGAAGCTTTCTTT. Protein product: CASSPTLYNTEAFF.

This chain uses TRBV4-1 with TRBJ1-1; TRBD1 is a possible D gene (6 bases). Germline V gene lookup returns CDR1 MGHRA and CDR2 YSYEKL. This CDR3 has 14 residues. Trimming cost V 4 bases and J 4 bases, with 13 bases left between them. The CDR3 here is CASSPTGQSTEAFF. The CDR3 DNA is TGCGCCAGCAGCCCGACAGGCCAGAGCACTGAAGCTTTCTTT.

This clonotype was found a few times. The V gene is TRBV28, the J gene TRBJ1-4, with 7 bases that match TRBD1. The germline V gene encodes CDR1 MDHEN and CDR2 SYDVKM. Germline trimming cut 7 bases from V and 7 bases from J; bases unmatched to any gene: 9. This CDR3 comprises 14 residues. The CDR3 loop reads CASTIADRFEKLFF. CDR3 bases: TGTGCCAGCACTATTGCGGACAGGTTTGAAAAACTGTTTTTT. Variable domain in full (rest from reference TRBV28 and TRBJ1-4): DVKVTQSSRYLVKRTGEKVFLECVQDMDHENMFWYRQDPGLGLRLIYFSYDVKMKEKGDIPEGYSVSREKKERFSLILESASTNQTSMYLCASTIADRFEKLFFGSGTQLSVL.

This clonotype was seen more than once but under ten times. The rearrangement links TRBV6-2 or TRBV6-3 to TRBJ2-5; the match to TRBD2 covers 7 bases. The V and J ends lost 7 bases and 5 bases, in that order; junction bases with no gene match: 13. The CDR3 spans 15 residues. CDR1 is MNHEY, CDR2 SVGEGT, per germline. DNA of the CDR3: TGTGCCAGCAAGTCTCTGGCGGGAGCTTTTGAGACCCAGTACTTC. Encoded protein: CASKSLAGAFETQYF.

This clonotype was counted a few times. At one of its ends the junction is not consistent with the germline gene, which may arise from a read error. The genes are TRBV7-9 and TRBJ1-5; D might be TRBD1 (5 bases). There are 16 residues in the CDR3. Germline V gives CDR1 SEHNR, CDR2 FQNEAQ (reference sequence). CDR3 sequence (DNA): TGTGCCAGCAGCCTAGCTTTCGGGGACCGGAATCAGCCCCAGCATTTT. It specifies CASSLAFGDRNQPQHF.

Written as DNA, the CDR3 is TGCGCCAGCAGCCAGTTGACAGGGGCTAATCAGCCCCAGCATTTT. Translating it yields CASSQLTGANQPQHF. The V and J genes are TRBV4-3 and TRBJ1-5; 8 nucleotides align to TRBD1. V was pared by 3 bases and J by 4 bases, with 5 bases of the junction left unmatched. The CDR3 length is 15 residues. The germline V gene encodes CDR1 LGHNA and CDR2 YSLEER.

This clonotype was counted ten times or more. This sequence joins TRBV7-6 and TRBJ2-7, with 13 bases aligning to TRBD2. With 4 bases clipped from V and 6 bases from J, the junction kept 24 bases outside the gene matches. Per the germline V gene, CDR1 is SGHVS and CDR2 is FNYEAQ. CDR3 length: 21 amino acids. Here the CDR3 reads CASSSSPPLAGGPVIRGEQYF. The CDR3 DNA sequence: TGTGCCAGCAGCTCCTCCCCGCCACTAGCGGGAGGGCCCGTCATCAGGGGCGAGCAGTACTTC.

Here the CDR3 DNA reads TGTGCCAGCAGCTTGGGGGGATTGGAAGAGACCCAGTACTTC. Translating gives CASSLGGLEETQYF. The chain joins TRBV5-6 to TRBJ2-5; no reliable D call. The CDR3 length is 14 residues. The ends were cut back, 0 bases at V and 3 bases at J, with 9 bases in the middle. The germline CDR1 and CDR2 sequences are SGHDT and YYEEEE.